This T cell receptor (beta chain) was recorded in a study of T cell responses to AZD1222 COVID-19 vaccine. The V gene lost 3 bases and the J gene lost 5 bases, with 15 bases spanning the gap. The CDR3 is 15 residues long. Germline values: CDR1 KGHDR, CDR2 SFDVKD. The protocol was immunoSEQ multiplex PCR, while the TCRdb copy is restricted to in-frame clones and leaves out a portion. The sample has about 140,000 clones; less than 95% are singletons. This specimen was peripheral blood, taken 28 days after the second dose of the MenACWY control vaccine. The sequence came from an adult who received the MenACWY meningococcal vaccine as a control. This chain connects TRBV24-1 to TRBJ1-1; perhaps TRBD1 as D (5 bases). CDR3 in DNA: TGTGCCACCAGTGATGCCGGGGCGGGGAGTACTGAAGCTTTCTTT. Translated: CATSDAGAGSTEAFF.